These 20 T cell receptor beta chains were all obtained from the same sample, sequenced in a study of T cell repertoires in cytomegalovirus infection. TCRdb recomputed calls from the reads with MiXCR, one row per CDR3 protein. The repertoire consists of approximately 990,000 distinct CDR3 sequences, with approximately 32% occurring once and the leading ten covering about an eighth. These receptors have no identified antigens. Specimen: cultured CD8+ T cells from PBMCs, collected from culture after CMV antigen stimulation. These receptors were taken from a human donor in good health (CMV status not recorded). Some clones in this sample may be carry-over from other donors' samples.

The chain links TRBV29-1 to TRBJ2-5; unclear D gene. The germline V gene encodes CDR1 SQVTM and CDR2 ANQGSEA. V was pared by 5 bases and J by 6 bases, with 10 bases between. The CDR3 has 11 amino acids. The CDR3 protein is CSVQKDKTQYF. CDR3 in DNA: TGCAGCGTTCAAAAAGATAAGACCCAGTACTTC.

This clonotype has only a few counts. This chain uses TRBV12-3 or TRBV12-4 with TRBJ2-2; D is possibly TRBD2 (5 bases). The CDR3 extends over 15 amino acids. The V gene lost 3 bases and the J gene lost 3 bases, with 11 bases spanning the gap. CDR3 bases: TGTGCCAGCAGTTTGTCTAGCATCTACACCGGGGAGCTGTTTTTT. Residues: CASSLSSIYTGELFF.

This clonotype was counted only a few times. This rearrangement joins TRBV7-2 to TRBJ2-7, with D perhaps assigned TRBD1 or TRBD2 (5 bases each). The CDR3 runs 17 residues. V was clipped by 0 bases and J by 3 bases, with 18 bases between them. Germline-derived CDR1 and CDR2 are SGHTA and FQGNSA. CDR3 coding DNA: TGTGCCAGCAGCTTAGCGGGGGAGCCCCCAGAAGACTACGAGCAGTACGTC. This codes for CASSLAGEPPEDYEQYV.

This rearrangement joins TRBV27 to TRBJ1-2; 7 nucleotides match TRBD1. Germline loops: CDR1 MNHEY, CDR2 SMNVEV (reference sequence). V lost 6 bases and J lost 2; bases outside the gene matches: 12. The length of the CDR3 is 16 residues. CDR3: CASSRTPLQGNYGYTF. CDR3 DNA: TGTGCCAGCAGCCGGACCCCCCTACAGGGGAACTATGGCTACACCTTC.

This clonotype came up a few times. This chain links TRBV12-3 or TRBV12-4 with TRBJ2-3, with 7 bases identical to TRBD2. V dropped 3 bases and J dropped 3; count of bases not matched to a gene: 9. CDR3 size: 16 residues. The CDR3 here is CASSFKPGRETDTQYF. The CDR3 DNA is TGTGCCAGCAGTTTCAAGCCGGGGAGGGAGACAGATACGCAGTATTTT.

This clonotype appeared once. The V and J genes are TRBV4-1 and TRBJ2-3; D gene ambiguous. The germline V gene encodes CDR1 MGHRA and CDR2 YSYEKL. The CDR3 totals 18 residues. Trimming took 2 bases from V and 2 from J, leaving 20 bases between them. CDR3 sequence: CASSQSPQAVNPTDTQYF. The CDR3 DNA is TGCGCCAGCAGCCAAAGTCCTCAGGCAGTCAATCCCACAGATACGCAGTATTTT.

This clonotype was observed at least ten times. The CDR3 coding sequence is TGTGCCAGCAGCTCCAACACCGTGAACACTGAAGCTTTCTTT. Translation gives CASSSNTVNTEAFF. The chain employs TRBV7-6 and TRBJ1-1; D is ambiguous. The CDR3 has 14 residues. CDR1 SGHVS and CDR2 FNYEAQ come from the germline V gene. V was shortened by 4 bases and J by 0 bases, with 9 bases between the two germline ends.

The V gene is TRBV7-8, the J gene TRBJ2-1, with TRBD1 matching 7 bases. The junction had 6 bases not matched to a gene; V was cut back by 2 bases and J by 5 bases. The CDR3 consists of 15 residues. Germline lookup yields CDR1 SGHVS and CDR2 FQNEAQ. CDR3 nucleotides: TGTGCCAGCAGCTTAATTGGGACAGAAGACAATGAGCAGTTCTTC. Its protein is CASSLIGTEDNEQFF. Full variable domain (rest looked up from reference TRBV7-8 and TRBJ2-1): GAGVSQSPRYKVAKRGQDVALRCDPISGHVSLFWYQQALGQGPEFLTYFQNEAQLDKSGLPSDRFFAERPEGSVSTLKIQRTQQEDSAVYLCASSLIGTEDNEQFFGPGTRLTVL.

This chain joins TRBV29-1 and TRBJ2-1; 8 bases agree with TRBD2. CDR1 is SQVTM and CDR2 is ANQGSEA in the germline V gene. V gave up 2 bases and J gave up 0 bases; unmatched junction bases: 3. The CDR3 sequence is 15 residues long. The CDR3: CSVETGTSSYNEQFF. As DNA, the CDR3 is TGCAGCGTTGAAACAGGGACTAGCTCCTACAATGAGCAGTTCTTC.

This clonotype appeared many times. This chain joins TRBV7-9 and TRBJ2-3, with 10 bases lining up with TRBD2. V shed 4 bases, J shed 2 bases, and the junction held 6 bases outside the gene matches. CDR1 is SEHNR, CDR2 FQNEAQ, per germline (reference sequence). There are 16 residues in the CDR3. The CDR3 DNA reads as TGTGCCAGCAGCTCCCCTCTAGCGGGGGACACAGATACGCAGTATTTT. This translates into CASSSPLAGDTDTQYF.

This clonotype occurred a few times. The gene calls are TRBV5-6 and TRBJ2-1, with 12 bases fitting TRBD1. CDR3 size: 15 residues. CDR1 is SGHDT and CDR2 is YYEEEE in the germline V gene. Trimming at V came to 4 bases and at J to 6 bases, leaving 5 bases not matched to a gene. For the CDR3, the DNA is TGTGCCAGCAGCGAGGGGACAGGGGGCTTCAATGAGCAGTTCTTC. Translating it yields CASSEGTGGFNEQFF.

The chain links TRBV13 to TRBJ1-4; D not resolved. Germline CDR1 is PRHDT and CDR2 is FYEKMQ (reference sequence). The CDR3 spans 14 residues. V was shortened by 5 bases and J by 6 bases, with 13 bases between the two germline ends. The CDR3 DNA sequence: TGTGCCAGCAGCCCCTCAAGAACCTATGAAAAACTGTTTTTT. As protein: CASSPSRTYEKLFF. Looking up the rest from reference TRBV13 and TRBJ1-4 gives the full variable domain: AAGVIQSPRHLIKEKRETATLKCYPIPRHDTVYWYQQGPGQDPQFLISFYEKMQSDKGSIPDRFSAQQFSDYHSELNMSSLELGDSALYFCASSPSRTYEKLFFGSGTQLSVL.

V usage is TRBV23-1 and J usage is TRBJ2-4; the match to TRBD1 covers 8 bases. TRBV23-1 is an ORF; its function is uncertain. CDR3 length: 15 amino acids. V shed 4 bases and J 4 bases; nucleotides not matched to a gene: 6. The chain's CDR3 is CASSPTGQGKNIQYF. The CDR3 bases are TGCGCCAGCAGTCCCACCGGACAGGGTAAAAACATTCAGTACTTC.

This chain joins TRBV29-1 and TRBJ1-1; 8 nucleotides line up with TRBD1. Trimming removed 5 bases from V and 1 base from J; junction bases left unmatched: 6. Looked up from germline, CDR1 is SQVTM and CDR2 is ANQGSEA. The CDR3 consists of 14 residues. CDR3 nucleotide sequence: TGCAGCGTTATACAGGGGGGGGAGAACACTGAAGCTTTCTTT. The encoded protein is CSVIQGGENTEAFF.

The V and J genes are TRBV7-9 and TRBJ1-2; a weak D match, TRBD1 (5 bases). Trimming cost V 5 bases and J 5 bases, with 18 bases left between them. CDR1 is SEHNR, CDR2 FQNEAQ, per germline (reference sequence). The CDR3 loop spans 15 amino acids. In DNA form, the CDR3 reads TGTGCCAGCAGCGGCGACGACCGGGACCTTTATGGCTACACCTTC. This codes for CASSGDDRDLYGYTF.

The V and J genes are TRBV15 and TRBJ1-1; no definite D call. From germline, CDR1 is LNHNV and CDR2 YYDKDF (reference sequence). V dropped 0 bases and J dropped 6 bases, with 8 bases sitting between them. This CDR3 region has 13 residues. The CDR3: CATSRDTQPEAFF. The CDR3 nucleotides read TGTGCCACCAGCAGAGATACACAGCCTGAAGCTTTCTTT.

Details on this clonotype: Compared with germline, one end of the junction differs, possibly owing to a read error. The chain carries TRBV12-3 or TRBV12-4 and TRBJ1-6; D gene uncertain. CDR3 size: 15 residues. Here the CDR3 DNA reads TGTGTCAGCAGTTTTGGGTCCCGATATAATTCACCCCTCCACTTT. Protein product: CVSSFGSRYNSPLHF.

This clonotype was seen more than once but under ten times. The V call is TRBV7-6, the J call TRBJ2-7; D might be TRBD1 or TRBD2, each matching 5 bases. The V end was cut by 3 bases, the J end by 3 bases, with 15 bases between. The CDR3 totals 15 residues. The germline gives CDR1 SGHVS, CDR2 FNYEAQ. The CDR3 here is CASSFSGPSIYEQYF. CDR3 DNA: TGTGCCAGCAGCTTTTCGGGACCCTCAATCTACGAGCAGTACTTC. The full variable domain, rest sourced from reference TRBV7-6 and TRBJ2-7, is GAGVSQSPRYKVTKRGQDVALRCDPISGHVSLYWYRQALGQGPEFLTYFNYEAQQDKSGLPNDRFSAERPEGSISTLTIQRTEQRDSAMYRCASSFSGPSIYEQYFGPGTRLTVT.

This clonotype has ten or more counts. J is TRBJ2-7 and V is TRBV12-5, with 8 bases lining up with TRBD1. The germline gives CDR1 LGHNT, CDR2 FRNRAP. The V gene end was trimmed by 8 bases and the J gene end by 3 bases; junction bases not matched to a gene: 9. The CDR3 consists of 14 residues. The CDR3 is CASSLGQGIYEQYF. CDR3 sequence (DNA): TGTGCTAGTTCACTAGGACAGGGCATCTACGAGCAGTACTTC.

Here the CDR3 DNA reads TGTGCCAGCAAACCTCCGTATCGGAATCAGCCCCAGCATTTT. It encodes CASKPPYRNQPQHF. The genes are TRBV6-2 or TRBV6-3 and TRBJ1-5; D is ambiguous. The CDR3 length is 14 residues. The ends were cut back, 7 bases at V and 4 bases at J, with 14 bases in the middle. Germline V gives CDR1 MNHEY, CDR2 SVGEGT.